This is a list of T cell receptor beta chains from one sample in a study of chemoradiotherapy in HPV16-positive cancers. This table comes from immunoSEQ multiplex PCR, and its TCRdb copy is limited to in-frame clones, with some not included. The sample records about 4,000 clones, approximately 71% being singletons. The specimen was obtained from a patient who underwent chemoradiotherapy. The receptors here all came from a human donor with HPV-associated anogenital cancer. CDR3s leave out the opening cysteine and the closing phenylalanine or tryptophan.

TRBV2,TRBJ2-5,ASSLQGAQY
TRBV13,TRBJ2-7,ASSLYNEQY
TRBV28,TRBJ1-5,ASQTGGGNQPQH
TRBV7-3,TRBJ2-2,ASSLRGAGNTGELF
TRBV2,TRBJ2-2,ASSADRGELF
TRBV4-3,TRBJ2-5,ASSQGASGGSKETQY
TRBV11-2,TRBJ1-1,ASSLNFAEAF
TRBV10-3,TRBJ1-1,AISVFGMGQGAPGNTEAF
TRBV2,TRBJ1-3,ASTRGLSLGNTIY
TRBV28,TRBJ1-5,ASSLGQMNQPQH
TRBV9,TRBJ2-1,ASGRGGSAGTYYNEQF
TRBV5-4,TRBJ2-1,ASSLPGTGLNEQF
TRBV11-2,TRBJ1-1,ASRPGGTEAF